This T cell receptor beta chain was retrieved from a study of T cell clonality in common variable immunodeficiency. Whole-study results and caveats: Fewer deletions and N-nucleotide insertions were reportedly seen in common variable immunodeficiency TCR beta sequences. What drives increased CVID clonality needs T cell subpopulation sequencing.

The V gene's germline CDR1 is KGHSH and CDR2 LQKENI. This CDR3 has 15 residues. The ends were cut back, 6 bases at V and 5 bases at J, with 16 bases in the middle. This clone was seen ten or more times. Its antigen is unknown. The CDR3 end lies 3 residues beyond the end of the read and is filled in from the germline J gene. Sequenced by immunoSEQ multiplex PCR; TCRdb stores in-frame clones only, minus some. This repertoire holds tens of thousands of clones, and none appear only once. The origin of this receptor is a human donor with common variable immunodeficiency. The gene calls are TRBV18 and TRBJ2-2, with a weak D call TRBD2 (7 bases). The specimen sequenced was peripheral blood mononuclear cells. The CDR3 region is CASSEAGGRTGELFF. The sequenced part of the CDR3 DNA is TGTGCCAGCTCGGAGGCCGGGGGGCGGACCGGGGAG.